A selection of T cell receptor beta chains follows, all from one sample in a study of blood T cell repertoires in COVID-19. The assay was immunoSEQ multiplex PCR, and TCRdb's table has in-frame clones only and misses some. The sample records 400,000 to 450,000 clones, approximately 90% being singletons. The sequenced sample consisted of PBMCs or T cells enriched from blood (not recorded which). The receptors originated from a man aged 25-45 years who had recovered from COVID-19. CDR3s include the opening cysteine and the closing phenylalanine or tryptophan. A D gene is named only where the DNA matches it firmly. The size field is filled for only some rows; it gives once, few, many or a size class.

TRBV19	TRBJ1-2	-	TRBD1	CASSFWAGGFDGYTF	TGTGCCAGTAGTTTCTGGGCAGGGGGCTTTGATGGCTACACCTTC
TRBV7-9	TRBJ2-7	-	TRBD1	CASTWGTAYEQYF	TGTGCCAGCACCTGGGGGACAGCATACGAGCAGTACTTC
TRBV28	TRBJ1-2	-	-	CASSFTGVDTMGYTF	TGTGCCAGCAGTTTCACAGGAGTGGATACTATGGGGTACACCTTC
TRBV3-1/TRBV3-2	TRBJ1-6	-	TRBD1	CASSLDRGRSPPHF	TGTGCCAGCAGCCTCGACAGGGGGCGTTCACCCCCCCACTTT
TRBV13	TRBJ1-2	-	TRBD1	CASSSVQGNYGYTF	TGTGCCAGCAGCTCCGTACAGGGGAACTATGGCTACACCTTC
TRBV6-5	TRBJ2-6	few	-	CASSLWSGANVLTF	TGTGCCAGCAGCCTATGGTCAGGGGCCAACGTCCTGACTTTC
TRBV27	TRBJ2-7	-	TRBD2	CASSSLRESLEQYF	TGTGCCAGCAGTAGTCTGCGGGAGTCCCTCGAGCAGTACTTC
TRBV19	TRBJ1-1	once	-	CASSMGAGAEAFF	TGTGCCAGTAGTATGGGGGCAGGGGCTGAAGCTTTCTTT
TRBV3-1/TRBV3-2	TRBJ1-5	few	-	CASSQTDNQPQHF	TGTGCCAGCAGCCAGACAGACAATCAGCCCCAGCATTTT
TRBV27	TRBJ2-7	-	-	CASSFTRGAYEQYF	TGTGCCAGCAGTTTCACCAGGGGGGCCTACGAGCAGTACTTC
TRBV6-1	TRBJ2-2	-	TRBD1	CASSEKQGSTGELFF	TGTGCCAGCAGTGAAAAACAGGGGAGCACCGGGGAGCTGTTTTTT
TRBV2	TRBJ2-5	-	-	CASSQGREKTQYF	TGTGCCAGCAGCCAGGGCAGGGAAAAGACCCAGTACTTC
TRBV28	TRBJ1-4	-	TRBD1	CASSVQGASEKLFF	TGTGCCAGCAGTGTACAGGGGGCAAGTGAAAAACTGTTTTTT
TRBV6-1	TRBJ2-7	-	TRBD2	CASSGGFELAGGTPGEQYF	TGTGCCAGCAGTGGGGGGTTTGAACTAGCGGGAGGGACCCCTGGGGAGCAGTACTTC
TRBV23-1	TRBJ1-5	few	-	CASETPEGRLPVQPQHF	TGCGCCAGCGAAACCCCCGAAGGCAGGCTCCCTGTCCAGCCCCAGCATTTT
TRBV29-1	TRBJ1-2	-	-	CSVEAGPYGYTF	TGCAGCGTTGAAGCAGGGCCCTATGGCTACACCTTC
TRBV7-6	TRBJ2-2	-	-	CASSFPGANTGELFF	TGTGCCAGCAGCTTTCCGGGGGCGAACACCGGGGAGCTGTTTTTT
TRBV25-1	TRBJ1-1	-	-	CASSESFGWEGTEAFF	TGTGCCAGCAGTGAATCCTTCGGGTGGGAGGGGACTGAAGCTTTCTTT
TRBV7-2	TRBJ1-2	-	-	CASSLADSEYGYTF	TGTGCCAGCAGCTTAGCGGACAGCGAGTATGGCTACACCTTC
TRBV7-2	TRBJ1-1	-	-	CASSPTPGMNTEAFF	TGTGCCAGCAGCCCTACTCCGGGAATGAACACTGAAGCTTTCTTT
TRBV29-1	TRBJ2-7	-	TRBD1	CSVERHRDRAHEQYF	TGCAGCGTTGAGAGGCACCGGGACAGGGCCCACGAGCAGTACTTC
TRBV7-9	TRBJ1-3	once	-	CASRPAGGGNTIYF	TGTGCCAGCAGACCCGCCGGCGGTGGAAACACCATATATTTT
TRBV19	TRBJ2-3	-	-	CASSLIGGGGTDTQYF	TGTGCCAGTAGTTTGATCGGAGGTGGGGGCACAGATACGCAGTATTTT
TRBV2	TRBJ2-7	-	-	CASSEAVSYRSYEQYF	TGTGCCAGCAGTGAAGCGGTCTCCTACCGCTCCTACGAGCAGTACTTC
TRBV5-1	TRBJ2-5	-	-	CASSLFGSQETQYF	TGCGCCAGCAGCTTGTTTGGCAGCCAAGAGACCCAGTACTTC
TRBV10-3	TRBJ1-2	-	-	CAINSGVSGGYTF	TGTGCCATCAATTCGGGAGTTTCCGGCGGCTACACCTTC
TRBV6-5	TRBJ1-2	-	TRBD1	CATRGTGGFYGYTF	TGTGCCACGAGAGGGACAGGGGGCTTCTATGGCTACACCTTC
TRBV29-1	TRBJ2-1	few	TRBD2	CSAQRTSGRAGNEQFF	TGCAGCGCTCAAAGGACTAGCGGGAGGGCCGGGAATGAGCAGTTCTTC
TRBV19	TRBJ1-2	-	TRBD1	CASSPGGNYGYTF	TGTGCCAGTAGTCCAGGGGGCAACTATGGCTACACCTTC
TRBV11-2	TRBJ1-4	-	-	CASSLVPRGTNEKLFF	TGTGCCAGCAGCTTAGTCCCACGGGGAACTAATGAAAAACTGTTTTTT
TRBV6-5	TRBJ2-1	-	TRBD2	CASSLTSGSYNEQFF	TGTGCCAGCAGTCTTACTAGCGGGAGTTACAATGAGCAGTTCTTC
TRBV19	TRBJ2-1	once	TRBD2	CASTGTSGPYNEQFF	TGTGCCAGTACCGGGACTAGCGGCCCCTACAATGAGCAGTTCTTC